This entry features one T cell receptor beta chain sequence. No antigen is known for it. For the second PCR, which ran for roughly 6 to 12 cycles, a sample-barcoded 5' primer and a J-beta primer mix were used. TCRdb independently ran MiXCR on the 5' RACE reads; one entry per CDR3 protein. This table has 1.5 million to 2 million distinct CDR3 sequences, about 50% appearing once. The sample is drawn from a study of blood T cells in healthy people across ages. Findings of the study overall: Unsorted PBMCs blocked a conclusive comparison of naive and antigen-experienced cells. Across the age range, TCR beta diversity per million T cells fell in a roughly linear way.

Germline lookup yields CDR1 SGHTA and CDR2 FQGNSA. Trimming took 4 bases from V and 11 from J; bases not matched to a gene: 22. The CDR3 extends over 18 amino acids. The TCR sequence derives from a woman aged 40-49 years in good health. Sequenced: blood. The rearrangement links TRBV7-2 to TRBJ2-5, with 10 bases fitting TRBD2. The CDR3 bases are TGTGCCAGCAGCTCTACCCTAAGGGCTAGCGGGGGAAGAAATGAGCAGTACTTC. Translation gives CASSSTLRASGGRNEQYF.